This T cell receptor (beta chain) is drawn from a study of T cell responses to AZD1222 COVID-19 vaccine. Study results and limitations: Spike-specific TCR depth and breadth grew after two AZD1222 doses. Reportedly, close to half of spike-specific TCRs are directed against unmutated variant regions. Donors skewed white British and female; clonal diversity was possibly underestimated.

With regard to this clone: Its antigen is currently unknown.

The assay was immunoSEQ multiplex PCR, and TCRdb's table has in-frame clones only and misses some. The sample includes 150,000 to 200,000 clones, about 90% of them seen just once. From germline, CDR1 is KGHSH and CDR2 LQKENI. V lost 9 bases to trimming and J lost 3 bases, with 9 bases between them. The CDR3 runs 13 residues. This TCR came from an adult who received the AZD1222 COVID-19 vaccine. The gene calls are TRBV18 and TRBJ2-6; D remains unclear. Sequenced material: peripheral blood, taken 28 days after the second AZD1222 dose. The DNA for the CDR3 is TGTGCCAGTTCAGGTGATGGGGCCAACGTCCTGACTTTC. Protein: CASSGDGANVLTF.